This T cell receptor (beta chain) was recorded in a study of beta chain features in type 1 diabetes. Study-level background: Cell yields, gender and age were comparable in patients and healthy donors. Study-wide results and caveats: The naive, central memory and Treg TCRB repertoires showed an apparent similarity that was greater among patients than among healthy donors. Any role of HLA type in TCRB rearrangement remained unresolved here.

What was sequenced were expressed TCRB transcripts, since all of the isolated RNA had been reverse transcribed. This table comes from immunoSEQ multiplex PCR, and its TCRdb copy is limited to in-frame clones, with some not included. The sample consists of 140,000 to 150,000 clones, more than 9% of them appearing once. With 5 bases clipped from V and 12 bases from J, the junction kept 10 bases outside the gene matches. The CDR3 consists of 15 residues. CDR1 and CDR2 from the germline V gene are MNHEY and SVGAGI. The authors obtained over 98% purity in all sorted populations. This clone was picked up a small number of times. The antigen remains undetermined.

Sequencing used naive CD4+ T cells from blood. This clonotype was sampled from a man younger than 35 in good health. The rearrangement links TRBV6-5 to TRBJ2-2, with 12 positions matching TRBD1. Here the CDR3 reads CASSRDRGQGVKLFF. In DNA, the CDR3 is TGTGCCAGCAGTCGGGACAGGGGGCAGGGTGTGAAGCTGTTTTTT.